Given below is one T cell receptor (beta chain) in context. Its antigen is not known. This sample is part of a study of T cell responses to AZD1222 COVID-19 vaccine. Profiling relied on immunoSEQ multiplex PCR, and the TCRdb table lists in-frame clones only, not all of them. Here the sample spans 100,000 to 120,000 clones, around 83% being singletons. Study findings and constraints: It was only after the peak T cell response that any repertoires were sampled. Unmutated variant regions are reportedly the target of nearly half of TCRs that are spike-specific. Dominant CD4 TCR responses targeted spike regions 160-218 and 743-854. Only a handful of AZD1222 recipients, several in all, had baseline seropositivity.

CDR1 is MNHEY, CDR2 SVGAGI, per germline. The V end was cut by 5 bases, the J end by 1 base, with 5 bases between. The CDR3 covers 12 residues. The clonotype originates from an adult in good health. This material consisted of peripheral blood, taken on day 0 of AZD1222 vaccination. The chain recombines TRBV6-5 with TRBJ1-1; D remains unclear. The CDR3 spells CASSRANTEAFF. In nucleotides, the CDR3 is TGTGCCAGCAGTAGAGCGAACACTGAAGCTTTCTTT.